This record looks at one TCR beta chain sequence and its context. Its target is unknown. Method: immunoSEQ multiplex PCR; TCRdb's copy keeps in-frame clones and lacks some. This sample has 250,000 to 400,000 clones; around 90% occur once, and the top ten carry approximately 0.9%. The sample is drawn from a study of cytomegalovirus exposure and HLA in healthy donors. Study-level background: Later, an analysis reported that the 120 or so validation repertoires had used the same platform as the roughly 720 first-cohort repertoires.

The germline V and J ends were trimmed by 4 bases and 7 bases, with 17 bases remaining between them. This CDR3 is built from 16 residues. CDR1 is SGHTA and CDR2 is FQGNSA in the germline V gene. General study points: Accounts indicate the classifier identified cytomegalovirus status with strong specificity and sensitivity. A list of 164 TCR beta chains associated with cytomegalovirus was given. That first-cohort TCR clusters tended to co-occur in the 95 to 150 validation repertoires was found in a later analysis.

Sample: PBMCs. This chain connects TRBV7-2 to TRBJ1-6; possibly TRBD1 for D (6 bases). The sequence was collected from a man younger than 45 in good health and CMV-seronegative. The CDR3, as DNA: TGTGCCAGCAGCTCACAGGGTACCGGCATCAATTCACCCCTCCACTTT. Encoded protein: CASSSQGTGINSPLHF.